The source of this TCR beta chain is a study of blood T cell repertoires in COVID-19. About the research overall: Samples taken during acute and convalescent COVID-19 were collected in the United States, Italy and Spain. From T cells, B-cell-depleted T cells, or PBMCs came the material, which was cDNA or gDNA.

The CDR3 is made up of 13 amino acids. Germline assignment: CDR1 SNHLY and CDR2 FYNNEI. V lost 6 bases and J lost 7; bases outside the gene matches: 6. The count of this clone is one. In the original processing: How many nucleated cells were present was estimated from reference gene primer amplification. Sequenced by immunoSEQ multiplex PCR; TCRdb stores in-frame clones only, minus some. From that table come the V and J calls and clone size; the DNA was used to work out D and trimming. The sample consists of around 200,000 clones, about 86% of them appearing once. Sample: peripheral blood. The chain carries TRBV2 and TRBJ1-2; 9 bases line up with TRBD1. The sequence derives from a man aged 50 to 59 with active or convalescent COVID-19. This CDR3 reads CASSEGTGLGYTF. The CDR3 DNA is TGTGCCAGCAGCGAGGGGACAGGGCTTGGCTACACCTTC.